This T cell receptor (beta chain) was sequenced during a study of cytomegalovirus exposure and HLA in healthy donors. Looking at the study overall: It was reported in a later analysis that the same platform had been used for the roughly 130 validation repertoires as for the 550 to 700 first-cohort repertoires. Whole-study findings and limits: The authors listed 150 to 200 TCR beta chains as cytomegalovirus-associated.

A remark on this clone: Its antigen is not known.

Profiled with immunoSEQ multiplex PCR; TCRdb holds only in-frame clones, not every one. The sample includes tens of thousands of clones, 85% to 95% seen only once; the top ten take approximately 4.5%. Trimming removed 6 bases at V and 7 bases at J, with 19 bases between. Germline values: CDR1 MNHNS, CDR2 SASEGT. This CDR3 region has 14 residues. Sequenced sample: PBMCs. This chain joins TRBV6-1 and TRBJ2-7; TRBD2 is a possible D gene (5 bases). The sequence was obtained from a man younger than 35 in good health and CMV-seropositive. The CDR3 DNA sequence: TGTGCCAGCAGACAAGGACTGTGGACGGGGGAGCAGTACTTC. Its translation: CASRQGLWTGEQYF.